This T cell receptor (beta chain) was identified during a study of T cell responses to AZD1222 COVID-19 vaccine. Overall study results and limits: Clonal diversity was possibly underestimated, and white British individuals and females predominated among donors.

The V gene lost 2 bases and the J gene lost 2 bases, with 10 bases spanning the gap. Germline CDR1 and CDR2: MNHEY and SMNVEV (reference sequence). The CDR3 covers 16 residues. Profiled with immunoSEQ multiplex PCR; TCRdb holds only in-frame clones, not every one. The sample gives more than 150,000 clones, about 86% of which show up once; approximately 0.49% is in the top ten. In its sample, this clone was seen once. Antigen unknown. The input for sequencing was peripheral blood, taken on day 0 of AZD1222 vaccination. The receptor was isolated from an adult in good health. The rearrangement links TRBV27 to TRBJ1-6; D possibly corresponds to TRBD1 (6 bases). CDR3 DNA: TGTGCCAGCAGTTTAAGGCAGGGGACCTATAATTCACCCCTCCACTTT. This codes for CASSLRQGTYNSPLHF.